The clone carrying this T cell receptor (beta chain) was picked up many times. Its antigen is not known. The data derive from a study of T cell repertoires in cytomegalovirus infection. At the level of the study: Epitope selection comprised recently identified HLA-C-restricted CMV epitopes and well-studied HLA-B-restricted CMV epitopes. A matching HLA type, together with CMV infection, was signaled by public TCR beta signatures.

From the reads, TCRdb called clonotypes with MiXCR, one entry per CDR3 protein. Of 900,000 to 950,000 distinct CDR3 sequences listed, around a third are singletons. General study points: Cumulated frequencies of public TCR beta families served to identify carriers of CMV plus the relevant HLA. The response measured ex vivo was dominated by TCR beta clonotypes (HLA-C-restricted and CMV-specific).

V lost 6 bases to trimming and J lost 6 bases, with 12 bases between them. Germline V gene data show CDR1 as SGHTA and CDR2 as FQGNSA. The CDR3 covers 13 residues. The V call is TRBV7-2, the J call TRBJ2-1; D not certain. Sequenced material: cultured CD8+ T cells from PBMCs, taken from culture after CMV antigen stimulation. This receptor was taken from a human donor in good health (CMV status not recorded). Some clones in this sample may be carry-over from other donors' samples. The CDR3 nucleotides read TGTGCCAGCAGGACCCCCGTGGGCAATGAGCAGTTCTTC. It codes for CASRTPVGNEQFF.